What follows describes a single TCR beta chain. Its specificity is not known. Sequenced with the Oncomine TCR Beta short-read assay was DNA taken from cultured CD4+ T cells. TCRdb passed the PCR reads through MiXCR, listing each CDR3 protein once. The data show roughly 19,000 distinct CDR3 sequences, with approximately 60% seen just once and 7.5% to 9% held by the top ten. This sample was included in a study of vaccination and CD4 T cells after COVID-19. Overall study context: Median draw time for post-COVID samples was under 120 days post-diagnosis (range 35 to 161). No peptide, an HIV-1 Nef pool, or a CEFX pool was what each control culture received. Investigators took post-vaccine samples a median 72 days after dose two, within a range of 14 to 241. Study-wide findings and caveats: The median count of SARS-CoV-2-reactive clonotypes rose from 21 to 38, not significantly.

CDR1 and CDR2 from the germline V gene are SGHNT and YYREEE (reference sequence). Trimming pared 4 bases from V and 2 bases from J, leaving 11 bases between. The CDR3 has 14 residues. As for treatment: approximately nine-day PBMC culture with coronavirus spike peptide pools or control peptides (ViraFEST assay). The material sequenced was CD4+ T cells from blood, cultured in vitro. The V call is TRBV5-4, the J call TRBJ2-3; D uncertain. The TCR sequence derives from a human donor who had recovered from COVID-19. The CDR3 here is CASSLDLSTDTQYF. The CDR3 DNA is TGTGCCAGCAGCCTAGACTTATCCACAGATACGCAGTATTTT. Full variable domain (missing parts from reference TRBV5-4 and TRBJ2-3): ETGVTQSPTHLIKTRGQQVTLRCSSQSGHNTVSWYQQALGQGPQFIFQYYREEENGRGNFPPRFSGLQFPNYSSELNVNALELDDSALYLCASSLDLSTDTQYFGPGTRLTVL.